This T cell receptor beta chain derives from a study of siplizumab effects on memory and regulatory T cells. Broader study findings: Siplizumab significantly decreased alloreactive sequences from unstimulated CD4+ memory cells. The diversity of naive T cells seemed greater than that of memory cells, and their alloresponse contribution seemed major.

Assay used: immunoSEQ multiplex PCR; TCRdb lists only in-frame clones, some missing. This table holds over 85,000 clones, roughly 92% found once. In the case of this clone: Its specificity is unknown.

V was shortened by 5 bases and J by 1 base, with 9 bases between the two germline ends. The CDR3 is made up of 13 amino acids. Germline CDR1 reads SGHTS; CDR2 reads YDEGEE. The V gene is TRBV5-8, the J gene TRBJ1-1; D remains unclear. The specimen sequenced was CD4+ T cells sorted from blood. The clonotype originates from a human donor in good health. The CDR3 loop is CASRYGPNTEAFF. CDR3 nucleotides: TGTGCCAGCAGATACGGACCGAACACTGAAGCTTTCTTT. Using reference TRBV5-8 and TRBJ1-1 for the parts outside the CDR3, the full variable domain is EAGVTQSPTHLIKTRGQQATLRCSPISGHTSVYWYQQALGLGLQFLLWYDEGEERNRGNFPPRFSGRQFPNYSSELNVNALELEDSALYLCASRYGPNTEAFFGQGTRLTVV.